This passage covers 13 T cell receptor beta chains from one sample sequenced in a study of somatic mutations in cytotoxic T cells in rheumatoid arthritis. Assay: immunoSEQ multiplex PCR; the TCRdb copy retains only in-frame clones and omits some. The table shows more than 12,000 clones, with around 90% occurring only once. The sample consisted of CD4+ T cells sorted from blood. Receptors originate from a man in his 70s with rheumatoid arthritis.

Notes on this clone: A read error may produce the germline difference seen at one junction end. The chain has TRBV20-1 and TRBJ2-3, with a tentative D call TRBD1 (5 bases). The CDR3 covers 11 residues. Germline V gives CDR1 DFQATT, CDR2 SNEGSKA (reference sequence). CDR3 DNA: TGCAGTGCTAGAGATCTCGCCAGGGTCCTTTTT. Amino acids: CSARDLARVLF.

The V and J genes are TRBV18 and TRBJ2-1; a weak D match, TRBD2 (6 bases). Germline loops: CDR1 KGHSH, CDR2 LQKENI. This CDR3 is 15 amino acids long. The V end was cut by 3 bases, the J end by 4 bases, with 13 bases between. DNA for the CDR3: TGTGCCAGCTCACCGTACAGCGGGCCTTACAATGAGCAGTTCTTC. It translates to CASSPYSGPYNEQFF.

This sequence joins TRBV30 and TRBJ1-6; D possibly corresponds to TRBD1 (5 bases). V was clipped by 3 bases and J by 6 bases, with 12 bases between them. CDR3 size: 14 residues. CDR1 is GTSNPN, CDR2 SVGIG, per germline (reference sequence). The CDR3 protein is CAWSPKRGNSPLHF. The DNA of the CDR3 is TGTGCCTGGAGCCCTAAAAGGGGTAATTCACCCCTCCACTTT.

This chain joins TRBV9 and TRBJ2-1, with D maybe TRBD1 (6 bases). The CDR3 consists of 14 residues. Germline CDR1 reads SGDLS; CDR2 reads YYNGEE. The V gene lost 0 bases and the J gene lost 8 bases, with 12 bases spanning the gap. The CDR3 nucleotides read TGTGCCAGCAGCGTAGGAGGGGGACGGGATGAGCAGTTCTTC. Translation gives CASSVGGGRDEQFF.

The V call is TRBV6-5, the J call TRBJ2-7; D is possibly TRBD2 (6 bases). The germline V gene has CDR1 MNHEY and CDR2 SVGAGI. CDR3 length: 14 amino acids. The V end was cut by 2 bases, the J end by 4 bases, with 12 bases between. DNA of the CDR3: TGTGCCAGCAGTTACCGCCGGGGGTTTTACGAGCAGTACTTC. It encodes CASSYRRGFYEQYF.

This clone was observed once. The chain has TRBV6-1 and TRBJ2-1; 11 nucleotides match TRBD2. Losses at the gene ends were 3 bases for V and 3 bases for J; bases not matched to a gene: 7. Germline CDR1 MNHNS, CDR2 SASEGT. This CDR3 has 17 residues. The DNA for the CDR3 is TGTGCCAGCAGTGACCCGGGACTAGCGGAGCACTACAATGAGCAGTTCTTC. Protein: CASSDPGLAEHYNEQFF.

Turning to this clone: Within the sample, other DNA sequences also encode this same CDR3. This chain joins TRBV6-5 and TRBJ1-6; TRBD1 agrees at 7 bases. Germline V gene sequence: CDR1 MNHEY, CDR2 SVGAGI. The V and J ends lost 0 bases and 9 bases, in that order; junction bases with no gene match: 8. The CDR3 runs 16 residues. The chain's CDR3 is CASSYSRQDRSSPLHF. The CDR3 nucleotides are TGTGCCAGCAGTTACTCGAGACAGGACAGGAGTTCACCCCTCCACTTT.

V gene TRBV28 combines with J gene TRBJ2-4, with D perhaps TRBD1 (5 bases). Germline-derived CDR1 and CDR2 are MDHEN and SYDVKM. The ends were cut back, 2 bases at V and 6 bases at J, with 11 bases in the middle. The CDR3 has 14 amino acids. The CDR3 nucleotides read TGTGCCAGCAGTTTACAGGGAAGAGGAAACATTCAGTACTTC. This sequence encodes CASSLQGRGNIQYF.

The V gene is TRBV5-1, the J gene TRBJ2-3, with TRBD2 identical over 9 bases. CDR1 is SGHRS, CDR2 YFSETQ, per germline. This CDR3 contains 17 residues. V shed 1 base, J shed 4 bases, and the junction held 10 bases outside the gene matches. CDR3 sequence: CASSLLGRGGESDTQYF. The CDR3 DNA follows: TGCGCCAGCAGCTTGCTGGGGCGCGGGGGGGAATCAGATACGCAGTATTTT.

The chain joins TRBV4-1 to TRBJ1-2, with 12 bases matching TRBD1. The CDR3 is made up of 14 amino acids. V gave up 4 bases and J gave up 8 bases; unmatched junction bases: 5. Germline CDR1 is MGHRA and CDR2 is YSYEKL. CDR3 nucleotides: TGCGCCAGCAGCCCGGGACAGGGGGCAAGGGGCTACACCTTC. It specifies CASSPGQGARGYTF.

The rearrangement links TRBV6-6 to TRBJ2-7, with a tentative D call TRBD1 (6 bases). Trimming stripped 4 bases from V and 1 base from J, with 11 bases between. This CDR3 spans 14 amino acids. Germline V lookup: CDR1 MNHNY, CDR2 SVGAGI (reference sequence). CDR3 DNA sequence: TGTGCCAGCAGTTCGACAGGTCCTTCCTACGAGCAGTACTTC. Amino acid sequence: CASSSTGPSYEQYF.

CDR3: CASSYGGSSTEAFF. CDR3 DNA: TGTGCCAGCAGTTACGGGGGCTCGAGTACTGAAGCTTTCTTT. The V call is TRBV6-6, the J call TRBJ1-1, with a weak D call TRBD1 (6 bases). The germline CDR1 and CDR2 sequences are MNHNY and SVGAGI (reference sequence). The CDR3 sequence is 14 residues long. V lost 2 bases and J lost 5, with 12 bases in between.

This chain joins TRBV2 and TRBJ1-2; 8 bases are a match to TRBD1. V gave up 9 bases and J gave up 4 bases; unmatched junction bases: 7. The V gene's germline CDR1 is SNHLY and CDR2 FYNNEI. The CDR3 runs 13 residues. CDR3 sequence (DNA): TGTGCCAGAGGACAGGGAGGGACCTATGGCTACACCTTC. Amino acid sequence: CARGQGGTYGYTF.